The sequence of this TCR beta chain was determined in a study of T-cell reconstitution after alpha-beta-depleted transplantation in children. This CDR3 is built from 13 residues. With 8 bases removed from V and 2 bases from J, the gap between germline ends came to 11 bases. Looked up from germline, CDR1 is SNHLY and CDR2 is FYNNEI. The TCRbeta library was prepared with unique molecular identifiers. TCRdb called the PCR reads again in MiXCR, with one record for every CDR3 protein. The sample shows 250,000 to 350,000 distinct CDR3 sequences, about 10% of them seen only once. The TCR was taken from a human donor who donated a stem cell graft to a child with SCID. V is TRBV2 and J is TRBJ2-3; no definite D call. Sequences were derived from PBMCs from the stem cell graft donor, sampled from the stem cell graft. CDR3 sequence reads: CASCLYVTDTQYF. Here the CDR3 DNA reads TGTGCCAGCTGTTTGTACGTCACAGATACGCAGTATTTT.